The following is a TCR beta chain sequence with its context. The sample comes from a study of shared clonotypes between healthy human individuals. CD45RO negativity and positive selection for CCR7 defined naive CD8 cells, a population that excluded terminally differentiated effector memory CD45RA+ cells. Clones were sequenced by immunoSEQ multiplex PCR, and TCRdb holds only the in-frame ones, with some missing. This sample yields about 2 million clones, of which approximately 94% are seen a single time; approximately 1% belongs to the top ten. The receptor comes from a man aged 18 to 29 in good health. The specimen was naive CD8+ T cells sorted from blood.

The CDR3 region has the DNA TGTGCCAGTACTATTAACACTGAAGCTTTCTTT. Its translation: CASTINTEAFF. This chain uses TRBV19 with TRBJ1-1, with D uncertain. V dropped 7 bases and J dropped 2 bases, with 5 bases sitting between them. This CDR3 has 11 residues. Germline CDR1 and CDR2: LNHDA and SQIVND (reference sequence).